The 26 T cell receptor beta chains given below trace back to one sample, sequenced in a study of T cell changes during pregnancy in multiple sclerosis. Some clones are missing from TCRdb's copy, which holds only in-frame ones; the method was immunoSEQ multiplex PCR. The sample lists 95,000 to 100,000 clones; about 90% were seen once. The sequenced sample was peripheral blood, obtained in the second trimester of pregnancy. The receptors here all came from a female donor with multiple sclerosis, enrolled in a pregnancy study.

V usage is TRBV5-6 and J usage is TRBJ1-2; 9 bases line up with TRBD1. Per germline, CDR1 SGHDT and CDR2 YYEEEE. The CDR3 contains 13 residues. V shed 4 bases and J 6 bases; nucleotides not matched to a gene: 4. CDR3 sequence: CASSRRQGDGYTF. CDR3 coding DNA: TGTGCCAGCAGCCGAAGACAGGGGGATGGCTACACCTTC.

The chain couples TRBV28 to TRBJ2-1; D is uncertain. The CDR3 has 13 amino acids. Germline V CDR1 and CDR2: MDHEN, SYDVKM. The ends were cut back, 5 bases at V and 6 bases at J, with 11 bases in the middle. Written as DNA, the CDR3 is TGTGCCAGCAGTACCTTAGTTTTCAATGAGCAGTTCTTC. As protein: CASSTLVFNEQFF.

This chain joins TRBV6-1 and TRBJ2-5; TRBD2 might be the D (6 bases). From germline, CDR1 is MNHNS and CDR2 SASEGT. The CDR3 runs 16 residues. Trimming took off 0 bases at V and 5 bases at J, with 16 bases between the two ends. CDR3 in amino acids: CASSEALGTVGETQYF. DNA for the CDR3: TGTGCCAGCAGTGAAGCGCTCGGGACTGTGGGGGAGACCCAGTACTTC.

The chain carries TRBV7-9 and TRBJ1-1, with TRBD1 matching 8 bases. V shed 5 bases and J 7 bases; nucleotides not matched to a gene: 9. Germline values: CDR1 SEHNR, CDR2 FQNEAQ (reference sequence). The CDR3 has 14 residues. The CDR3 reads CASSPDRGFSEAFF. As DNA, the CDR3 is TGTGCCAGCAGCCCAGACAGGGGTTTTAGTGAAGCTTTCTTT. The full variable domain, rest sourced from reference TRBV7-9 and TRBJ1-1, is DTGVSQNPRHKITKRGQNVTFRCDPISEHNRLYWYRQTLGQGPEFLTYFQNEAQLEKSRLLSDRFSAERPKGSFSTLEIQRTEQGDSAMYLCASSPDRGFSEAFFGQGTRLTVV.

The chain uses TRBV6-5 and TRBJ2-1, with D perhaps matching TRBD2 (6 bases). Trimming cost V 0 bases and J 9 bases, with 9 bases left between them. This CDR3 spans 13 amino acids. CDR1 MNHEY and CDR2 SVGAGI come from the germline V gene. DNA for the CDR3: TGTGCCAGCAGTTACTCGCGAGCGGGTGAGCAGTTCTTC. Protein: CASSYSRAGEQFF.

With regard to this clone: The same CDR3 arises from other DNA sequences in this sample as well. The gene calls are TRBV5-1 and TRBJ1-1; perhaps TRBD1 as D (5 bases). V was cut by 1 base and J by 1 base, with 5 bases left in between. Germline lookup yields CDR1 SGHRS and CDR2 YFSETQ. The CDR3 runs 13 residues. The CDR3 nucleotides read TGCGCCAGCAGCTTGAGGGGGAACACTGAAGCTTTCTTT. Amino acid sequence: CASSLRGNTEAFF.

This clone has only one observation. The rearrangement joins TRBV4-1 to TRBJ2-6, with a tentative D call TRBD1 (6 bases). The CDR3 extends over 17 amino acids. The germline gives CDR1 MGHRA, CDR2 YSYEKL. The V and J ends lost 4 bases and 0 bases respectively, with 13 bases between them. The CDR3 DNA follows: TGCGCCAGCAGCCGGAGACAGGAGAACTCTGGGGCCAACGTCCTGACTTTC. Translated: CASSRRQENSGANVLTF.

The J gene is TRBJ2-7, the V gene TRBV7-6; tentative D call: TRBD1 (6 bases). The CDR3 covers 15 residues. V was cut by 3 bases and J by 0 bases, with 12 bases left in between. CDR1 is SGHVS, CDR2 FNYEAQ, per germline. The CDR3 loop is CASSFDRGSSYEQYF. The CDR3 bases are TGTGCCAGCAGCTTTGATAGGGGGAGCTCCTACGAGCAGTACTTC. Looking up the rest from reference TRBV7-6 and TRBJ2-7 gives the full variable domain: GAGVSQSPRYKVTKRGQDVALRCDPISGHVSLYWYRQALGQGPEFLTYFNYEAQQDKSGLPNDRFSAERPEGSISTLTIQRTEQRDSAMYRCASSFDRGSSYEQYFGPGTRLTVT.

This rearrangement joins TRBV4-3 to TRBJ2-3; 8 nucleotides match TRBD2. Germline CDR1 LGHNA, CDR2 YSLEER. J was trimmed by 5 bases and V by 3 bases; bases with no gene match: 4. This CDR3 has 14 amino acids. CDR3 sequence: CASSQGLGRDTQYF. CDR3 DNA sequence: TGCGCCAGCAGCCAGGGACTAGGCCGAGATACGCAGTATTTT.

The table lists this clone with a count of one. CDR3 DNA sequence: TGCGCCAGCAGCCACACTCCAGGGACTACCTACGAGCAGTACTTC. It specifies CASSHTPGTTYEQYF. The chain combines TRBV5-1 with TRBJ2-7, with 7 bases identical to TRBD2. The trim removed 4 bases at V and 2 bases at J, leaving 9 bases unmatched. In germline, CDR1 is SGHRS, CDR2 YFSETQ. The length of the CDR3 is 15 residues.

The CDR3: CASSFTGYEQYF. The CDR3 nucleotides are TGTGCCAGTAGCTTTACAGGGTACGAGCAGTACTTC. The gene calls are TRBV19 and TRBJ2-7; D is perhaps TRBD1 (6 bases). This CDR3 region has 12 residues. CDR1 LNHDA and CDR2 SQIVND come from the germline V gene (reference sequence). V was shortened by 6 bases and J by 4 bases, with 10 bases between the two germline ends.

CDR3 sequence reads: CASSGGTGSSYEQYF. The CDR3 DNA follows: TGCGCCAGCAGCGGCGGGACCGGGAGCTCCTACGAGCAGTACTTC. This chain links TRBV5-1 with TRBJ2-7; D possibly corresponds to TRBD2 (6 bases). The CDR3 covers 15 residues. Trimming removed 4 bases from V and 0 bases from J, with 14 bases in between. CDR1 SGHRS and CDR2 YFSETQ come from the germline V gene.

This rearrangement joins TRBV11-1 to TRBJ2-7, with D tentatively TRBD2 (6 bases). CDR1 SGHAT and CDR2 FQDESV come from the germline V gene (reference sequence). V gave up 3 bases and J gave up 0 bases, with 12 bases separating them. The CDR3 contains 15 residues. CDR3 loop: CASSFGGISSYEQYF. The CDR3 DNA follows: TGTGCCAGCAGCTTTGGCGGGATTAGCTCCTACGAGCAGTACTTC.

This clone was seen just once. The CDR3, as DNA: TGTGCCAGCAGCCAAGTGGGGGGGGCTGGGGATTCTGGAAACACCATATATTTT. Protein sequence: CASSQVGGAGDSGNTIYF. The chain links TRBV4-2 to TRBJ1-3, with a weak D call TRBD1 (6 bases). The CDR3 extends over 18 amino acids. The V end was cut by 1 base, the J end by 1 base, with 17 bases between. Germline values: CDR1 LGHNA, CDR2 YNFKEQ.

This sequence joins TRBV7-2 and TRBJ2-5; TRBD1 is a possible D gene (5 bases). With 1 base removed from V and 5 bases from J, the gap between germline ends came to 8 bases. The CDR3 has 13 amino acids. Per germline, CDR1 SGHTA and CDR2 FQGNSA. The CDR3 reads CASSLEPGETQYF. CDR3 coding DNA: TGTGCCAGCAGCTTAGAACCAGGGGAGACCCAGTACTTC.

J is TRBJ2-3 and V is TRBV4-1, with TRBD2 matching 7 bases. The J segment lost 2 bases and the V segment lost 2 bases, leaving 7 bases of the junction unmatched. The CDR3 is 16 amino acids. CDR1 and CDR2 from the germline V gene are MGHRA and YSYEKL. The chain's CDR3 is CASSQSRLAVTDTQYF. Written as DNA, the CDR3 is TGCGCCAGCAGCCAATCTCGGCTAGCGGTCACAGATACGCAGTATTTT.

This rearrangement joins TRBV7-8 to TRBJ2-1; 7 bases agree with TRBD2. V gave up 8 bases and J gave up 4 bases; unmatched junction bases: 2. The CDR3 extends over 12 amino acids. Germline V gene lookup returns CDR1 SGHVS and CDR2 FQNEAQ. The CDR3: CASRGVYNEQFF. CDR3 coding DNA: TGTGCCAGCCGGGGGGTATACAATGAGCAGTTCTTC.

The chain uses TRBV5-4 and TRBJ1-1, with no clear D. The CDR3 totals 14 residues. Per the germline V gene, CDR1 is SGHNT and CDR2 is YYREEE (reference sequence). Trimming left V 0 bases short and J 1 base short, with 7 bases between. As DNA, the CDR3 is TGTGCCAGCAGCTTGGCCCTAGAGAACACTGAAGCTTTCTTT. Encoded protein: CASSLALENTEAFF.

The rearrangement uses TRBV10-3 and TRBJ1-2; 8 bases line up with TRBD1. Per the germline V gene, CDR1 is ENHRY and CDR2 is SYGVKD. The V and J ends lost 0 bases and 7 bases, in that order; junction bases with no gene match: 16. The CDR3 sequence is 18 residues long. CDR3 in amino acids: CAISESIIGRDRGGGYTF. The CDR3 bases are TGTGCCATCAGTGAGTCCATAATAGGGCGAGACAGGGGCGGTGGCTACACCTTC.

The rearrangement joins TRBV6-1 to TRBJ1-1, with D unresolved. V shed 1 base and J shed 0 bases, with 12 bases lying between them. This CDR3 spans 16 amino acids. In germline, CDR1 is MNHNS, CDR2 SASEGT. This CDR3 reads CASSEGTGVMNTEAFF. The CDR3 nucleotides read TGTGCCAGCAGTGAAGGGACGGGAGTAATGAACACTGAAGCTTTCTTT.

Written as DNA, the CDR3 is TGTGCCAGCGGAAGGACTAGCGGGAGAACAGATACGCAGTATTTT. Its protein product is CASGRTSGRTDTQYF. The chain recombines TRBV7-2 with TRBJ2-3; 13 positions agree with TRBD2. This CDR3 spans 15 amino acids. V gave up 8 bases and J gave up 3 bases; unmatched junction bases: 5. CDR1 SGHTA and CDR2 FQGNSA come from the germline V gene.

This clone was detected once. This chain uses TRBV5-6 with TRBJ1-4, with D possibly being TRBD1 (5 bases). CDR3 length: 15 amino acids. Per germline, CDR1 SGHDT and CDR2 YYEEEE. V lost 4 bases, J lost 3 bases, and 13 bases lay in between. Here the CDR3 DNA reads TGTGCCAGCAGCGTCCCAGGGTCGTCTAATGAAAAACTGTTTTTT. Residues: CASSVPGSSNEKLFF.

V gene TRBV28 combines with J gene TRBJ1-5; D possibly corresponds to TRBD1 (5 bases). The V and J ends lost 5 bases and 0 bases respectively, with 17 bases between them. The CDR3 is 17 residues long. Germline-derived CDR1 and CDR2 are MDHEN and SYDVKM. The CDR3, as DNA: TGTGCCAGCAGTGTTCTGCTTCAGGGAAATAGCAATCAGCCCCAGCATTTT. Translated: CASSVLLQGNSNQPQHF.

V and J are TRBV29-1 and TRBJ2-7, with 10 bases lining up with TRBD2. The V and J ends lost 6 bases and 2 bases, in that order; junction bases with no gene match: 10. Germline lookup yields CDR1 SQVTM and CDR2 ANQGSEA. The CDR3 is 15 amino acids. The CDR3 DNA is TGCAGCGTAGGAACTCTAGCGGGAGATACCTACGAGCAGTACTTC. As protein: CSVGTLAGDTYEQYF.

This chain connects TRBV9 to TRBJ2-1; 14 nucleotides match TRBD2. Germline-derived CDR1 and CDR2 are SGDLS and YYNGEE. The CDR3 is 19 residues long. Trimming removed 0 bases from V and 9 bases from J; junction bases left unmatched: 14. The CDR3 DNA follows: TGTGCCAGCAGCGTAGCCGGGACTAGCGGGAGAGGAGGCTATGTTGAGCAGTTCTTC. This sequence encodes CASSVAGTSGRGGYVEQFF.

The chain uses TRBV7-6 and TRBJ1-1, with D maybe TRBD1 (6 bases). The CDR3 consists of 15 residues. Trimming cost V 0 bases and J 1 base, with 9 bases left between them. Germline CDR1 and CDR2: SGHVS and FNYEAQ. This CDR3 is CASSLAGAQNTEAFF. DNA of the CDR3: TGTGCCAGCAGCTTAGCGGGGGCGCAGAACACTGAAGCTTTCTTT.